This TCR beta chain came from a study of CD8+CD57+ T cells in acquired aplastic anemia. Study-wide background: Sorted CD4+ plus CD8+ cells gave DNA averaging roughly 2.9 ug. Study results and caveats: The same twenty-nine CD8+ CDR3 sequences occurred in patients and in controls. Significant differences in CD8+ Simpson's diversity were not observed between patients and controls.

In its sample, this clonotype was seen once. What it binds is unknown. Per germline, CDR1 KGHDR and CDR2 SFDVKD. The CDR3 is 15 amino acids. J was trimmed by 3 bases and V by 4 bases; bases with no gene match: 5. Genomic DNA templated the TCR beta VDJ and CDR3 profiling. From the reads, TCRdb called clonotypes with MiXCR, one entry per CDR3 protein. The table has 110,000 or so distinct CDR3 sequences, 45% to 60% seen once. Individuals selected for sequencing had exhibited CD8+CD57+ cell expansion on flow cytometry. The J gene is TRBJ2-1, the V gene TRBV24-1; TRBD1 matches at 7 bases. The TCR comes from a human donor with aplastic anemia. The sample consisted of sorted CD4+, CD8+, or CD8+CD57+ T cells (not recorded which) from PBMCs. The CDR3 spells CATSEHGQVYNEQFF. Here the CDR3 DNA reads TGTGCCACCAGTGAGCATGGACAGGTCTACAATGAGCAGTTCTTC.